One and the same sample provided the 17 T cell receptor beta chains below, sequenced in a study of blood T cell repertoires in COVID-19. Only in-frame clones appear in the TCRdb table, and some are missing; sequencing was by immunoSEQ multiplex PCR. The sample shows a few hundred thousand clones, around 87% of them seen only once. The source material was peripheral blood. These receptors were obtained from a woman aged 30 to 39 with COVID-19, enrolled during active disease.

This chain uses TRBV7-6 with TRBJ2-7; tentatively, D is TRBD2 (6 bases). CDR3 size: 13 residues. Germline CDR1 is SGHVS and CDR2 is FNYEAQ. V was trimmed by 1 base and J by 5 bases, leaving 9 bases between them. Here the CDR3 DNA reads TGTGCCAGCAGCTTAGTCGCGGGGAACGAGCAGTACTTC. It specifies CASSLVAGNEQYF. The full variable domain, with the rest looked up from reference TRBV7-6 and TRBJ2-7, is GAGVSQSPRYKVTKRGQDVALRCDPISGHVSLYWYRQALGQGPEFLTYFNYEAQQDKSGLPNDRFSAERPEGSISTLTIQRTEQRDSAMYRCASSLVAGNEQYFGPGTRLTVT.

This chain links TRBV6-5 with TRBJ1-1, with a tentative D call TRBD1 (6 bases). The CDR3 is 12 residues long. V lost 4 bases to trimming and J lost 6 bases, with 9 bases between them. The V gene's germline CDR1 is MNHEY and CDR2 SVGAGI. CDR3 protein: CASSFRGSEAFF. DNA of the CDR3: TGTGCCAGCAGTTTCAGGGGCTCTGAAGCTTTCTTT.

The V gene is TRBV10-3, the J gene TRBJ2-1, with D tentatively TRBD2 (6 bases). CDR3 size: 15 residues. V lost 2 bases, J lost 6 bases, and 14 bases lay in between. Germline V CDR1 and CDR2: ENHRY, SYGVKD. Here the CDR3 reads CAISERRELFNEQFF. In DNA, the CDR3 is TGTGCCATCAGTGAGCGACGGGAGTTGTTCAATGAGCAGTTCTTC.

V and J are TRBV10-2 and TRBJ2-1, with 10 nucleotides matching TRBD2. There are 15 residues in the CDR3. CDR1 is WSHSY and CDR2 is SAAADI in the germline V gene. V trimming: 2 bases; J trimming: 12 bases; junction bases outside the gene matches: 10. CDR3 loop: CASSEPALAGTWQFF. The CDR3 coding sequence is TGCGCCAGCAGTGAGCCGGCACTAGCGGGAACTTGGCAGTTCTTC.

The chain links TRBV2 to TRBJ2-2; TRBD2 agrees at 9 bases. The CDR3 runs 15 residues. The V and J ends lost 3 bases and 4 bases, in that order; junction bases with no gene match: 3. Germline loops: CDR1 SNHLY, CDR2 FYNNEI. The CDR3 DNA sequence: TGTGCCAGCAGTGAGCTAGCGGGGTTCACCGGGGAGCTGTTTTTT. It encodes CASSELAGFTGELFF.

The rearrangement uses TRBV29-1 and TRBJ2-7; 12 bases agree with TRBD2. Trimming at V came to 3 bases and at J to 2 bases, leaving 8 bases not matched to a gene. Germline loops: CDR1 SQVTM, CDR2 ANQGSEA. This CDR3 has 16 amino acids. In DNA form, the CDR3 reads TGCAGCGTTGAGGTCCTAGCGGGAGGGCCGACCTACGAGCAGTACTTC. Its translation is CSVEVLAGGPTYEQYF.

The CDR3 nucleotides are TGTGCCAGCAACCCAGGGGGCTTTAATTCACCCCTCCACTTT. Amino acid sequence: CASNPGGFNSPLHF. J is TRBJ1-6 and V is TRBV6-5, with 8 positions matching TRBD1. From germline, CDR1 is MNHEY and CDR2 SVGAGI. The V and J ends lost 7 bases and 6 bases, in that order; junction bases with no gene match: 5. CDR3 length: 14 residues.

The J gene is TRBJ2-2, the V gene TRBV2, with TRBD2 identical over 7 bases. The length of the CDR3 is 14 residues. The ends lost 7 bases at V and 5 bases at J; junction bases unmatched: 7. Germline loops: CDR1 SNHLY, CDR2 FYNNEI. CDR3 coding DNA: TGTGCCAGCACCGAAGCGGGACTAACCGGGGAGCTGTTTTTT. Protein: CASTEAGLTGELFF.

With regard to this clone: This could be a read error, since a much larger clone is one nucleotide away. This chain connects TRBV27 to TRBJ2-1, with 9 bases matching TRBD1. The V and J ends lost 6 bases and 3 bases, in that order; junction bases with no gene match: 0. CDR3 length: 13 amino acids. Germline V gives CDR1 MNHEY, CDR2 SMNVEV (reference sequence). CDR3 in amino acids: CASRGQGYNEQFF. In DNA, the CDR3 is TGTGCCAGCAGGGGACAGGGCTACAATGAGCAGTTCTTC.

The rearrangement joins TRBV11-2 to TRBJ2-3; TRBD2 might be the D (6 bases). This CDR3 comprises 16 residues. The V end lost 0 bases, the J end lost 2 bases, and 12 bases lay between the germline ends. CDR1 and CDR2 from the germline V gene are SGHAT and FQNNGV. In DNA form, the CDR3 reads TGTGCCAGCAGCTTAGATTGGCGGGACTTCACAGATACGCAGTATTTT. Translated: CASSLDWRDFTDTQYF.

The V call is TRBV12-3 or TRBV12-4, the J call TRBJ1-2, with TRBD1 identical over 7 bases. Trimming cost V 6 bases and J 9 bases; bases outside gene matches: 10. There are 13 residues in the CDR3. The CDR3: CASRRGQAQSYTF. The CDR3 nucleotides read TGTGCCAGCAGAAGAGGACAGGCCCAGAGCTACACCTTC.

The chain is built from TRBV5-4 and TRBJ1-2; 10 bases are shared with TRBD1. J gave up 7 bases and V 4 bases, and 7 bases lay outside the gene matches. CDR1 SGHNT and CDR2 YYREEE come from the germline V gene (reference sequence). The CDR3 totals 14 residues. CDR3 protein: CASSRGQGDSGYTF. DNA of the CDR3: TGTGCCAGCAGCCGAGGACAGGGGGACTCTGGCTACACCTTC.

This chain links TRBV3-1 (or the pseudogene TRBV3-2) with TRBJ1-2, with D unresolved. This CDR3 has 13 amino acids. V lost 1 base to trimming and J lost 8 bases, with 11 bases between them. From germline, CDR1 is LGHDT and CDR2 YNNKEL (reference sequence). The CDR3 sequence: CASSQGRAGGYTF. In DNA, the CDR3 is TGTGCCAGCAGCCAAGGAAGAGCGGGAGGCTACACCTTC.

Comments on this clone: Other DNA sequences in the sample encode the same CDR3. This chain links TRBV5-1 with TRBJ1-5; 7 bases agree with TRBD1. Germline V gives CDR1 SGHRS, CDR2 YFSETQ. This CDR3 comprises 14 residues. Germline trimming cut 0 bases from V and 5 bases from J; bases unmatched to any gene: 2. The CDR3 bases are TGCGCCAGCAGCTTGGTAGGGGGCGATCAGCCCCAGCATTTT. Amino acid sequence: CASSLVGGDQPQHF.

This chain links TRBV7-9 with TRBJ1-2; 7 bases match TRBD1. Germline values: CDR1 SEHNR, CDR2 FQNEAQ (reference sequence). The CDR3 is made up of 12 amino acids. Trimming cost V 5 bases and J 4 bases; bases outside gene matches: 1. Here the CDR3 reads CASSRDSYGYTF. CDR3 nucleotide sequence: TGTGCCAGCAGCCGGGACAGCTATGGCTACACCTTC.

The genes are TRBV12-3 or TRBV12-4 and TRBJ1-1; 7 positions agree with TRBD1. This CDR3 is 13 amino acids long. Trimming at V came to 6 bases and at J to 6 bases, leaving 7 bases not matched to a gene. The CDR3 sequence: CASSLGQAAEAFF. The CDR3 DNA is TGTGCCAGCAGCCTAGGACAGGCGGCTGAAGCTTTCTTT.

The chain has TRBV6-1 and TRBJ2-5; TRBD1 matches 8 bases. The CDR3 totals 14 residues. Germline CDR1 reads MNHNS; CDR2 reads SASEGT. The trim removed 3 bases at V and 3 bases at J, leaving 3 bases unmatched. CDR3 loop: CASSDMDREETQYF. CDR3 nucleotides: TGTGCCAGCAGTGATATGGACAGGGAAGAGACCCAGTACTTC.